This T cell receptor (beta chain) appears in the sequencing data of a study of blood T cell repertoires in COVID-19. Clones were read by immunoSEQ multiplex PCR, and TCRdb kept only the in-frame ones, dropping some. The sample shows roughly 130,000 clones, roughly 80% of them seen only once. This clone was detected a few times. One end of the junction is discordant with germline, which a read error may explain. Sequencing was performed on PBMCs or T cells enriched from blood (not recorded which). The receptor's source is a man between 45 and 60 years old who had recovered from COVID-19.

In DNA, the CDR3 is TGTGCCTGGAGCTCCCACAATGAGCAGTTCTTC. Its protein product is CAWSSHNEQFF. The genes are TRBV30 and TRBJ2-1, with D unresolved. Germline V gene lookup returns CDR1 GTSNPN and CDR2 SVGIG (reference sequence). The CDR3 has 11 amino acids.